The source of this T cell receptor (beta chain) is a study of T cells in Graves' hyperthyroidism and ophthalmopathy. The study excluded patients with uncontrolled infection, other autoimmune disease, pregnancy or lactation. Clinical symptoms, serum thyroxine, TRAb, thyroid ultrasound and orbital computed tomography established diagnosis. Amplification of TCR beta CDR3 regions was performed using RNA transcripts as template. First-round RT-PCR of the TCR CDR3 relied on the HTBI primer set. TCRdb called the multiplex PCR reads again in MiXCR, with one record for every CDR3 protein. The table includes hundreds of thousands of distinct CDR3 sequences, just over 45% detected once. Germline loops: CDR1 SGHTA, CDR2 FQGTGA. Trimming cost V 6 bases and J 3 bases; bases outside gene matches: 7. This CDR3 has 14 amino acids.

The specimen sequenced was peripheral blood or thyroid tissue (not recorded which). This receptor was identified in a woman younger than 35 with Graves' hyperthyroidism. The chain is built from TRBV7-3 and TRBJ1-2; 7 nucleotides agree with TRBD1. CDR3 bases: TGTGCCAGCAGGGGACAGAACACTGACTATGGCTACACCTTC. Translated, it gives CASRGQNTDYGYTF.